This T cell receptor (beta chain) was recorded in a study of cytomegalovirus exposure and HLA in healthy donors. The study's findings and limits: When analyzed later, a missense DCLRE1C variant was found to be linked to TCR beta V- and J-gene trimming. A further, later analysis showed that HLA-associated TCR beta chains (compared with equally common others) were more clonally expanded.

Comment on this clone: Its antigen is as yet unknown.

The PCR ran on 60 Vbeta and 13 Jbeta primers. Method: immunoSEQ multiplex PCR; TCRdb's copy keeps in-frame clones and lacks some. The sample records over 150,000 clones, 65% to 90% being singletons. This CDR3 contains 13 residues. V was cut by 0 bases and J by 2 bases, with 4 bases left in between. Germline-derived CDR1 and CDR2 are SGHTA and FQGTGA. The material sequenced was PBMCs. The clonotype originates from a man aged 50 to 59 in good health and CMV-seropositive. The gene calls are TRBV7-3 and TRBJ2-5; D is unresolved. In DNA form, the CDR3 reads TGTGCCAGCAGCTTAACCAGACAAGAGACCCAGTACTTC. Protein: CASSLTRQETQYF.